This TCR beta chain was identified in a study of cytomegalovirus exposure and HLA in healthy donors. General study points: Associated with cytomegalovirus, according to the listing, were about 160 TCR beta chains.

Notes on this clone: Its antigen is undetermined.

The CDR3 is 16 residues long. Germline lookup yields CDR1 LNHDA and CDR2 SQIVND (reference sequence). Losses at the gene ends were 6 bases for V and 3 bases for J; bases not matched to a gene: 9. Data came from immunoSEQ multiplex PCR; TCRdb stores just in-frame clones and leaves some out. This table has about 76,000 clones, roughly 92% appearing once. This TCR derives from a woman under 30 in good health and CMV-seronegative. The source material was PBMCs. The rearrangement links TRBV19 to TRBJ2-1; 9 positions match TRBD2. CDR3 bases: TGTGCCAGTAGCGCCCCGCGGGGGGGTAACTACAATGAGCAGTTCTTC. This translates into CASSAPRGGNYNEQFF.